These 32 T cell receptor beta chains share one sample of origin, sequenced in a study of blood T cell repertoires in COVID-19. Data came from immunoSEQ multiplex PCR; TCRdb stores just in-frame clones and leaves some out. The sample lists roughly 430,000 clones; roughly 88% were seen once. The sample consisted of PBMCs or T cells enriched from blood (not recorded which). These TCRs come from a woman aged 18 to 35 who had been exposed to COVID-19.

V gene TRBV5-1 combines with J gene TRBJ2-3; the match to TRBD2 covers 11 bases. Trimming removed 3 bases from V and 0 bases from J; junction bases left unmatched: 6. CDR1 is SGHRS, CDR2 YFSETQ, per germline. CDR3 length: 17 amino acids. This chain's CDR3 is CASSSLAGGISTDTQYF. CDR3 in DNA: TGCGCCAGCAGCTCCCTAGCGGGGGGCATAAGCACAGATACGCAGTATTTT. Full variable domain (remainder filled in from reference TRBV5-1 and TRBJ2-3): KAGVTQTPRYLIKTRGQQVTLSCSPISGHRSVSWYQQTPGQGLQFLFEYFSETQRNKGNFPGRFSGRQFSNSRSEMNVSTLELGDSALYLCASSSLAGGISTDTQYFGPGTRLTVL.

This clone was seen a single time. This chain joins TRBV4-2 and TRBJ1-2; D is ambiguous. Germline V gene lookup returns CDR1 LGHNA and CDR2 YNFKEQ. The V end lost 2 bases, the J end lost 8 bases, and 21 bases lay between the germline ends. The CDR3 has 16 residues. CDR3 residues: CASSQSGVGGVIGYTF. Here the CDR3 DNA reads TGTGCCAGCAGCCAATCGGGAGTAGGAGGTGTCATCGGCTACACCTTC.

This clone was detected once. The chain employs TRBV30 and TRBJ2-7; 9 bases agree with TRBD1. CDR3 length equals 15 residues. Per the germline V gene, CDR1 is GTSNPN and CDR2 is SVGIG (reference sequence). Trimming took 1 base from V and 9 from J; bases not matched to a gene: 13. CDR3 loop: CAWSAGQGPSAAQYF. CDR3 bases: TGTGCCTGGAGTGCGGGACAGGGTCCTAGTGCGGCGCAGTACTTC.

The chain joins TRBV29-1 to TRBJ2-5; TRBD2 matches 14 bases. Germline V lookup: CDR1 SQVTM, CDR2 ANQGSEA. The J segment lost 1 base and the V segment lost 4 bases, leaving 5 bases of the junction unmatched. This CDR3 comprises 16 residues. CDR3 sequence: CSVGGLAGALQETQYF. In DNA, the CDR3 is TGCAGCGTTGGGGGACTAGCGGGGGCTCTCCAAGAGACCCAGTACTTC.

V and J are TRBV7-8 and TRBJ1-1, with D tentatively TRBD1 (5 bases). CDR1 is SGHVS and CDR2 is FQNEAQ in the germline V gene. Trimming cost V 1 base and J 5 bases, with 11 bases left between them. The CDR3 extends over 14 amino acids. This CDR3 is CASSLDRLMTEAFF. CDR3 DNA sequence: TGTGCCAGCAGCTTAGACAGGCTGATGACTGAAGCTTTCTTT.

The J gene is TRBJ2-3, the V gene TRBV6-2 or TRBV6-3, with D possibly TRBD2 on 5 matching bases. The ends were cut back, 3 bases at V and 2 bases at J, with 12 bases in the middle. Germline V gives CDR1 MNHEY, CDR2 SVGEGT. This CDR3 region has 15 residues. The CDR3 sequence: CASSYLSGITDTQYF. The CDR3 DNA reads as TGTGCCAGCAGTTATCTCTCGGGGATCACAGATACGCAGTATTTT.

The chain is built from TRBV6-5 and TRBJ1-5; D is uncertain. The CDR3 has 13 amino acids. The V gene's germline CDR1 is MNHEY and CDR2 SVGAGI. V was pared by 2 bases and J by 4 bases, with 6 bases between. CDR3 in DNA: TGTGCCAGCAGTTACGGGCAAAATCAGCCCCAGCATTTT. This gives the protein CASSYGQNQPQHF.

CDR3 sequence (DNA): TGTGCCAGCACCGTTTATACAGGAAGCTATGGCTACACCTTC. Amino acids: CASTVYTGSYGYTF. This sequence joins TRBV28 and TRBJ1-2, with D maybe TRBD1 (5 bases). In germline, CDR1 is MDHEN, CDR2 SYDVKM. Between the trimmed V and J ends, which lost 7 bases and 4 bases, there was a span of 16 bases. The CDR3 covers 14 residues.

V gene TRBV10-3 combines with J gene TRBJ1-2, with D possibly TRBD1 on 5 matching bases. V was trimmed by 0 bases and J by 4 bases, leaving 18 bases between them. Germline CDR1 is ENHRY and CDR2 is SYGVKD. This CDR3 contains 17 residues. Written as DNA, the CDR3 is TGTGCCATCAGTGAGTCAGGGTTCCCCGCCGGGGGCTATGGCTACACCTTC. This codes for CAISESGFPAGGYGYTF.

A single count supports this clone. V usage is TRBV7-6 and J usage is TRBJ2-5; D possibly corresponds to TRBD2 (6 bases). Germline-derived CDR1 and CDR2 are SGHVS and FNYEAQ. The CDR3 has 14 residues. V was shortened by 3 bases and J by 1 base, with 9 bases between the two germline ends. Written as DNA, the CDR3 is TGTGCCAGCAGCTTTGGCGGGACCCAAGAGACCCAGTACTTC. Its protein product is CASSFGGTQETQYF.

In its sample, this clone was seen once. This chain uses TRBV6-5 with TRBJ2-7; D perhaps matches TRBD2 (7 bases). There are 13 residues in the CDR3. Per germline, CDR1 MNHEY and CDR2 SVGAGI. Trimming removed 8 bases at V and 0 bases at J, with 11 bases between. The CDR3 coding sequence is TGTGCCAGCCGCGGGGGACACTCCTACGAGCAGTACTTC. Amino acid sequence: CASRGGHSYEQYF.

J is TRBJ1-2 and V is TRBV6-6; TRBD1 matches at 9 bases. CDR3 length: 15 amino acids. V was clipped by 2 bases and J by 3 bases; unmatched bases: 4. CDR1 is MNHNY and CDR2 is SVGAGI in the germline V gene (reference sequence). In DNA, the CDR3 is TGTGCCAGCAGTTACATAACAGGGGGCTACTATGGCTACACCTTC. It is translated as CASSYITGGYYGYTF.

This rearrangement joins TRBV7-9 to TRBJ1-2; the match to TRBD1 covers 9 bases. The V gene's germline CDR1 is SEHNR and CDR2 FQNEAQ (reference sequence). The V gene end was trimmed by 5 bases and the J gene end by 3 bases; junction bases not matched to a gene: 7. The CDR3 totals 15 residues. CDR3 in amino acids: CASSPGTGFDYGYTF. The CDR3 nucleotides read TGTGCCAGCAGCCCGGGGACAGGGTTTGACTATGGCTACACCTTC.

This sequence joins TRBV2 and TRBJ2-2; 9 bases agree with TRBD2. V trimming: 4 bases; J trimming: 7 bases; junction bases outside the gene matches: 7. The germline CDR1 and CDR2 sequences are SNHLY and FYNNEI. The CDR3 extends over 15 amino acids. The CDR3: CASSGPSGIGGELFF. As DNA, the CDR3 is TGTGCCAGCAGTGGCCCTAGCGGGATTGGCGGGGAGCTGTTTTTT.

The chain recombines TRBV28 with TRBJ1-5; D is ambiguous. The CDR3 is made up of 11 amino acids. Per the germline V gene, CDR1 is MDHEN and CDR2 is SYDVKM. The V end lost 11 bases, the J end lost 2 bases, and 7 bases lay between the germline ends. CDR3 sequence (DNA): TGTGCCGCCGGGGGCAATCAGCCCCAGCATTTT. Encoded protein: CAAGGNQPQHF.

V is TRBV2 and J is TRBJ1-1, with a weak D call TRBD1 (5 bases). The ends were cut back, 2 bases at V and 11 bases at J, with 18 bases in the middle. The CDR3 consists of 14 residues. From germline, CDR1 is SNHLY and CDR2 FYNNEI. CDR3: CASSEMAAGGEAFF. The CDR3 DNA is TGTGCCAGCAGTGAAATGGCCGCGGGGGGGGAGGCTTTCTTT. Together with reference TRBV2 and TRBJ1-1, the CDR3 gives the full variable domain: EPEVTQTPSHQVTQMGQEVILRCVPISNHLYFYWYRQILGQKVEFLVSFYNNEISEKSEIFDDQFSVERPDGSNFTLKIRSTKLEDSAMYFCASSEMAAGGEAFFGQGTRLTVV.

The DNA of the CDR3 is TGTGCCAGCGAAGGAGACTTCTACGAGCAGTACTTC. It codes for CASEGDFYEQYF. The chain links TRBV7-9 to TRBJ2-7; D is uncertain. The CDR3 is 12 amino acids. Per the germline V gene, CDR1 is SEHNR and CDR2 is FQNEAQ (reference sequence). V was pared by 8 bases and J by 3 bases, with 11 bases between.

The V call is TRBV28, the J call TRBJ2-4; 11 bases match TRBD2. This CDR3 is built from 16 residues. The V gene end was trimmed by 5 bases and the J gene end by 6 bases; junction bases not matched to a gene: 9. Germline CDR1 MDHEN, CDR2 SYDVKM. The CDR3 is CASSPLAGGLINIQYF. In nucleotides, the CDR3 is TGTGCCAGCAGTCCCTTAGCGGGAGGGCTCATAAACATTCAGTACTTC.

J is TRBJ2-7 and V is TRBV18; 9 positions agree with TRBD1. The CDR3 has 14 amino acids. Germline-derived CDR1 and CDR2 are KGHSH and LQKENI. Germline trimming cut 3 bases from V and 5 bases from J; bases unmatched to any gene: 5. The CDR3 sequence: CASSPRTGADEQYF. CDR3 sequence (DNA): TGTGCCAGCTCACCTAGGACAGGGGCCGACGAGCAGTACTTC.

The CDR3 DNA sequence: TGTGCCAGCAGCTTAACCGTAGTGCAATATGGCTACACCTTC. Protein sequence: CASSLTVVQYGYTF. The V gene is TRBV7-2, the J gene TRBJ1-2, with D hard to call. The CDR3 covers 14 residues. Germline CDR1 and CDR2: SGHTA and FQGNSA. With 2 bases removed from V and 5 bases from J, the gap between germline ends came to 12 bases.

The table lists this clone with a count of one. This chain links TRBV19 with TRBJ1-4; D gene uncertain. Trimming stripped 3 bases from V and 8 bases from J, with 10 bases between. Per the germline V gene, CDR1 is LNHDA and CDR2 is SQIVND (reference sequence). The CDR3 contains 13 residues. The CDR3 bases are TGTGCCAGTAGTATCCGGGTCAGCGAAAAACTGTTTTTT. Its protein is CASSIRVSEKLFF. Full variable domain (missing parts from reference TRBV19 and TRBJ1-4): DGGITQSPKYLFRKEGQNVTLSCEQNLNHDAMYWYRQDPGQGLRLIYYSQIVNDFQKGDIAEGYSVSREKKESFPLTVTSAQKNPTAFYLCASSIRVSEKLFFGSGTQLSVL.

This sequence joins TRBV29-1 and TRBJ1-2; no definite D call. Trimming left V 3 bases short and J 2 bases short, with 7 bases between. Germline assignment: CDR1 SQVTM and CDR2 ANQGSEA. The CDR3 spans 12 residues. The chain's CDR3 is CSVDGLNYGYTF. CDR3 in DNA: TGCAGCGTTGACGGGTTAAACTATGGCTACACCTTC.

This chain links TRBV5-1 with TRBJ1-2, with 8 bases that match TRBD1. The germline gives CDR1 SGHRS, CDR2 YFSETQ. This CDR3 comprises 15 residues. The V and J ends lost 3 bases and 5 bases, in that order; junction bases with no gene match: 9. The CDR3 bases are TGCGCCAGCAGCTCTCAGCGGCAGGGGGCGTATGGCTACACCTTC. Residues: CASSSQRQGAYGYTF.

This rearrangement joins TRBV6-5 to TRBJ2-5, with TRBD1 matching 7 bases. CDR1 and CDR2 from the germline V gene are MNHEY and SVGAGI. V gave up 5 bases and J gave up 4 bases; unmatched junction bases: 10. The length of the CDR3 is 15 residues. CDR3 residues: CASSQSLSGGETQYF. CDR3 nucleotides: TGTGCCAGCAGTCAATCCCTCTCAGGGGGAGAGACCCAGTACTTC.

This sequence joins TRBV7-3 and TRBJ2-3; 10 bases match TRBD2. This CDR3 contains 14 residues. V was clipped by 5 bases and J by 6 bases; unmatched bases: 5. Germline V gene sequence: CDR1 SGHTA, CDR2 FQGTGA. The CDR3 is CASSQLAGVDTQYF. CDR3 coding DNA: TGTGCCAGCAGCCAGCTAGCGGGGGTCGATACGCAGTATTTT. The entire variable domain, with the rest obtained from reference TRBV7-3 and TRBJ2-3, is as follows: GAGVSQTPSNKVTEKGKYVELRCDPISGHTALYWYRQSLGQGPEFLIYFQGTGAADDSGLPNDRFFAVRPEGSVSTLKIQRTERGDSAVYLCASSQLAGVDTQYFGPGTRLTVL.

With respect to this clone: Distinct nucleotide sequences in the sample also encode this CDR3. The rearrangement joins TRBV27 to TRBJ2-7, with 14 nucleotides matching TRBD2. The V gene's germline CDR1 is MNHEY and CDR2 SMNVEV (reference sequence). The CDR3 contains 16 residues. V gave up 5 bases and J gave up 4 bases; unmatched junction bases: 7. The CDR3 spells CASSPGTSGRAYEQYF. The CDR3 DNA is TGTGCCAGCAGTCCTGGGACTAGCGGGAGAGCGTACGAGCAGTACTTC.

This chain joins TRBV27 and TRBJ2-7; no reliable D call. CDR1 and CDR2 from the germline V gene are MNHEY and SMNVEV (reference sequence). This CDR3 spans 16 amino acids. V lost 0 bases and J lost 2, with 14 bases in between. CDR3 DNA: TGTGCCAGCAGTTTATCCCGCACTACTTATACCTACGAGCAGTACTTC. Its translation: CASSLSRTTYTYEQYF.

This chain connects TRBV5-4 to TRBJ2-1; 10 nucleotides line up with TRBD2. Trimming at V came to 1 base and at J to 7 bases, leaving 2 bases not matched to a gene. The length of the CDR3 is 14 residues. Per germline, CDR1 SGHNT and CDR2 YYREEE (reference sequence). CDR3 bases: TGTGCCAGCAGCTTGACTAGCGGGACGAATGAGCAGTTCTTC. This codes for CASSLTSGTNEQFF.

This chain uses TRBV19 with TRBJ2-1, with unresolved D. CDR1 LNHDA and CDR2 SQIVND come from the germline V gene (reference sequence). Trimming stripped 0 bases from V and 7 bases from J, with 16 bases between. The CDR3 spans 16 residues. In DNA form, the CDR3 reads TGTGCCAGTAGTATAGAAGGCGGCCTCCGTTGGAATGAGCAGTTCTTC. Amino acid sequence: CASSIEGGLRWNEQFF.

This chain connects TRBV19 to TRBJ2-5; perhaps TRBD1 as D (6 bases). This CDR3 contains 13 residues. V was cut by 4 bases and J by 4 bases, with 10 bases left in between. Per germline, CDR1 LNHDA and CDR2 SQIVND (reference sequence). The CDR3 DNA is TGTGCCAGTAGTAAACAGGGCCTAGAGACCCAGTACTTC. It specifies CASSKQGLETQYF.

The rearrangement uses TRBV6-5 and TRBJ1-3; D perhaps matches TRBD1 (5 bases). The length of the CDR3 is 14 residues. With 6 bases removed from V and 2 bases from J, the gap between germline ends came to 11 bases. Germline CDR1 reads MNHEY; CDR2 reads SVGAGI. The CDR3 spells CASSLGGAGNTIYF. In nucleotides, the CDR3 is TGTGCCAGCAGCCTCGGGGGGGCTGGAAACACCATATATTTT.

The chain links TRBV2 to TRBJ2-7, with 7 bases lining up with TRBD2. V trimming: 7 bases; J trimming: 4 bases; junction bases outside the gene matches: 13. The CDR3 contains 15 residues. Germline values: CDR1 SNHLY, CDR2 FYNNEI. The CDR3 DNA reads as TGTGCCAGCACGCTTGACCCGGGACTACCTTACGAGCAGTACTTC. Its protein is CASTLDPGLPYEQYF.